Included here is one T cell receptor beta chain sequence, with context. What it binds is unknown. CDR3 length: 15 amino acids. A template switching step added UMIs, each with a 6-nucleotide sample barcode. TCRdb reprocessed the 5' RACE reads, with one entry per CDR3 protein and no DNA. This table holds approximately 330,000 distinct CDR3 sequences. This sample was included in a study of monozygotic twins with inflammatory bowel disease. General observations from the study: IBD-affected twins scored below their healthy co-twins in TCRbeta diversity (inverse Simpson). Relative clonotype sharing with others was diminished in IBD patients versus healthy twins, particularly with disease activity.

The specimen sequenced was blood. This clonotype was sampled from a human donor with ulcerative colitis or Crohn's disease, or a healthy co-twin of an affected twin (not recorded which). This chain uses TRBV21-1 with TRBJ2-1; the D call of TRBD1 rests on TCRdb alone, since no DNA is present to check it. TRBV21-1 is recorded as a pseudogene. CDR3: CASNPVRTLYNEQFF.